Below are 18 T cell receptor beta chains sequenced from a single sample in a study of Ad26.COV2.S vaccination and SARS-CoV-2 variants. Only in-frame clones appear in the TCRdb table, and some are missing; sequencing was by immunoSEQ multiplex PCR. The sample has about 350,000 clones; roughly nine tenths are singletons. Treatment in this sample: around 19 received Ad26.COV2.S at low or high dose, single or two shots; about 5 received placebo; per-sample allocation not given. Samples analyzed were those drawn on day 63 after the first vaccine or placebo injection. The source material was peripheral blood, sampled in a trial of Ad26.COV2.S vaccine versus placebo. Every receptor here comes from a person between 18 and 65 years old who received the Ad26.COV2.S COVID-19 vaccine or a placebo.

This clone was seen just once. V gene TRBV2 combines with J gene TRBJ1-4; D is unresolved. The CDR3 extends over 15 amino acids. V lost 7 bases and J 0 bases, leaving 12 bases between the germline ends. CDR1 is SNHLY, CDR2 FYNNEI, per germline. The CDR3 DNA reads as TGTGCCAGCACCCCCCACGACACAACTAATGAAAAACTGTTTTTT. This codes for CASTPHDTTNEKLFF.

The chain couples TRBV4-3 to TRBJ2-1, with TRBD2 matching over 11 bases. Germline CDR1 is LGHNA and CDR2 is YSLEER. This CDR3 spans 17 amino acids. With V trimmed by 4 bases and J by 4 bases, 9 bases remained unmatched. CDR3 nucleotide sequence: TGCGCCAGCAGCCCCGAACTAGCGGGGGCTATTTACAATGAGCAGTTCTTC. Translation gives CASSPELAGAIYNEQFF.

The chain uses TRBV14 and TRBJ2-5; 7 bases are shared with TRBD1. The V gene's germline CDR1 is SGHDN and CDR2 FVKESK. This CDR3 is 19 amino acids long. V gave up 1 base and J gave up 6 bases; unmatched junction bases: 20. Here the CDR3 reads CASSQAGPRRMSGGQTQYF. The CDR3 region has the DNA TGTGCCAGCAGCCAAGCGGGGCCCAGACGCATGTCAGGGGGACAGACCCAGTACTTC.

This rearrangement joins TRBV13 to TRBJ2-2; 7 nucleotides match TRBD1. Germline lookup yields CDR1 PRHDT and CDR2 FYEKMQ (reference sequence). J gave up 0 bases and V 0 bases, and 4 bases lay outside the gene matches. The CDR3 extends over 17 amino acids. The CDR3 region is CASSLGVGQTNTGELFF. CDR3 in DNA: TGTGCCAGCAGCTTAGGTGTGGGACAGACGAACACCGGGGAGCTGTTTTTT.

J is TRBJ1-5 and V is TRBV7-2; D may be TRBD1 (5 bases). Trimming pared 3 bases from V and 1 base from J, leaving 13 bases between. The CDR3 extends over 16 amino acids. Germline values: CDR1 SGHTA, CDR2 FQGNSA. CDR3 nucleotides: TGTGCCAGCAGCTTCCCCGGGGGAGAAAGCAATCAGCCCCAGCATTTT. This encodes CASSFPGGESNQPQHF.

CDR3 region: CASSTGSTDTQYF. As DNA, the CDR3 is TGTGCCAGCTCGACCGGGTCCACAGATACGCAGTATTTT. The gene calls are TRBV7-9 and TRBJ2-3; D uncertain. The CDR3 has 13 residues. Trimming took 8 bases from V and 2 from J, leaving 11 bases between them. Germline V lookup: CDR1 SEHNR, CDR2 FQNEAQ (reference sequence).

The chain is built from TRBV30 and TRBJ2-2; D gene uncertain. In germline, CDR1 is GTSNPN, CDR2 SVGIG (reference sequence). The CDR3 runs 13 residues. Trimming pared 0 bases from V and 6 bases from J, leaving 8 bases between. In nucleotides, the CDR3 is TGTGCCTGGAGTGTCGGTACCCCCGGGGAGCTGTTTTTT. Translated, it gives CAWSVGTPGELFF.

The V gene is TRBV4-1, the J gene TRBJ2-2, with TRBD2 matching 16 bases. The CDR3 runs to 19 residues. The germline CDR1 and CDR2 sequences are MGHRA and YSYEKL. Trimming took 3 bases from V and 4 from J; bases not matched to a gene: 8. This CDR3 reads CASSQSGLAGGPGTGELFF. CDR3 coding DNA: TGCGCCAGCAGCCAGTCGGGACTAGCGGGGGGGCCCGGCACCGGGGAGCTGTTTTTT.

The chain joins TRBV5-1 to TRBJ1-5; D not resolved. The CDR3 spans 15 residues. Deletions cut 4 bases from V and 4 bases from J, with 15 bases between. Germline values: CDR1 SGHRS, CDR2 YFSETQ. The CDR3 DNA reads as TGCGCCAGCAGCGTGGGAACGGCGGGGAATCAGCCCCAGCATTTT. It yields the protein CASSVGTAGNQPQHF.

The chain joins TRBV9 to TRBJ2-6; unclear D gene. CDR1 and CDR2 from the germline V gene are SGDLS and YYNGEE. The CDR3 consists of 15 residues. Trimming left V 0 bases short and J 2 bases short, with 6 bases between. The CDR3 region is CASSVAQAGANVLTF. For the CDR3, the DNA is TGTGCCAGCAGCGTAGCTCAGGCTGGGGCCAACGTCCTGACTTTC.

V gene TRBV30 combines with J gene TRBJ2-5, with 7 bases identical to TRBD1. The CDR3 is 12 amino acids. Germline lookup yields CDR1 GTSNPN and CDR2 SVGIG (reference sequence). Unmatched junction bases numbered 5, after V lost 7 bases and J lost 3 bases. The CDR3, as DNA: TGTGCCTTCGGACAGGTCAAAGAGACCCAGTACTTC. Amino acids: CAFGQVKETQYF. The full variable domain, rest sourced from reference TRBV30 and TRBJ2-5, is SQTIHQWPATLVQPVGSPLSLECTVEGTSNPNLYWYRQAAGRGLQLLFYSVGIGQISSEVPQNLSASRPQDRQFILSSKKLLLSDSGFYLCAFGQVKETQYFGPGTRLLVL.

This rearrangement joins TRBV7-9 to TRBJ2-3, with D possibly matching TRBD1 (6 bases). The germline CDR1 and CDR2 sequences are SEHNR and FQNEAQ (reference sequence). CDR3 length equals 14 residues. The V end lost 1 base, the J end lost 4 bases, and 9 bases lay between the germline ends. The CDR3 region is CASSLGNRADTQYF. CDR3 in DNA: TGTGCCAGCAGCTTAGGGAACAGGGCAGATACGCAGTATTTT.

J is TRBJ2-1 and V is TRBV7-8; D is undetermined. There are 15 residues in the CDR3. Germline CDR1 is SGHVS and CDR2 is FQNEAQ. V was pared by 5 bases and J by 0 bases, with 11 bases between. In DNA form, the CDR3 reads TGTGCCAGCAGCGTTAGGTGGGACTCCTACAATGAGCAGTTCTTC. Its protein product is CASSVRWDSYNEQFF. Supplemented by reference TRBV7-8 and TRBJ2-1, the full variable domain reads GAGVSQSPRYKVAKRGQDVALRCDPISGHVSLFWYQQALGQGPEFLTYFQNEAQLDKSGLPSDRFFAERPEGSVSTLKIQRTQQEDSAVYLCASSVRWDSYNEQFFGPGTRLTVL.

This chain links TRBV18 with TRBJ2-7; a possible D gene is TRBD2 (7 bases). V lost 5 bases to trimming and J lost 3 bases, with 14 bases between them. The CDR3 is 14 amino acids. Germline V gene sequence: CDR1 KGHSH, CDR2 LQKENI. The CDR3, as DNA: TGTGCCAGCTCAATCGGGGGGCGGAGCTACGAGCAGTACTTC. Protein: CASSIGGRSYEQYF.

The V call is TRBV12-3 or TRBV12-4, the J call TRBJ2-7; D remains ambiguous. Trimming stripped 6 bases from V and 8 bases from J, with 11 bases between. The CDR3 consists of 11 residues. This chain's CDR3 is CASSPDTQQYF. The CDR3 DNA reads TGTGCCAGCAGCCCCGATACTCAGCAGTACTTC.

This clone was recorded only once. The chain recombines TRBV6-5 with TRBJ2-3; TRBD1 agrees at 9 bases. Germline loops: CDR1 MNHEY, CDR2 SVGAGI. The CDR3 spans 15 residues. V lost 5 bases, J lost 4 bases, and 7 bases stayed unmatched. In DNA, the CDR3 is TGTGCCAGCAGTCGGGGGGACAGGGTAGCAGATACGCAGTATTTT. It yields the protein CASSRGDRVADTQYF.

CDR3 sequence reads: CASSVGTYSNQPQHF. The CDR3 nucleotides are TGCGCCAGCAGCGTCGGGACTTATAGCAATCAGCCCCAGCATTTT. The gene calls are TRBV5-1 and TRBJ1-5; D perhaps matches TRBD1 (5 bases). Trimming left V 4 bases short and J 0 bases short, with 11 bases between. The CDR3 is 15 residues long. In germline, CDR1 is SGHRS, CDR2 YFSETQ.

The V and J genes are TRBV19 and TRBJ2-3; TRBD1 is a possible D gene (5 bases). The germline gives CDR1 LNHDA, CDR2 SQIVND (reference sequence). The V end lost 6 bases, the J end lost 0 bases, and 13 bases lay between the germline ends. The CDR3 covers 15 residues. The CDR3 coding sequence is TGTGCCAGTAGGATCAGGGAAACTAGCACAGATACGCAGTATTTT. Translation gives CASRIRETSTDTQYF.